This is a list of T cell receptor beta chains from one sample in a study of cytomegalovirus exposure and HLA in healthy donors. Measured with immunoSEQ multiplex PCR; TCRdb has only the in-frame clones, and not every one. Here the sample spans fewer than 200,000 clones, around 80% being singletons. The sample comprised PBMCs. These receptors came from a man in his forties in good health and CMV-seropositive. Both conserved end residues are part of each CDR3. D genes are given only for firm matches. Size tells how often a clone was seen (once, few, many) or the class of an expanded clone, and some rows leave it out.

.	TRBV4-2	TRBJ2-1	.	TGTGCCAGCAGCCCACTCTCAGGGGAATCCTACAATGAGCAGTTCTTC	CASSPLSGESYNEQFF
.	TRBV10-3	TRBJ2-1	.	TGTGCCATTCTAGCGAACCCGAGCTCCTACAATGAGCAGTTCTTC	CAILANPSSYNEQFF
.	TRBV10-3	TRBJ1-2	.	TGTGCCATCAGTGAGCGAGGAGGGGAAAATGGCTACACCTTC	CAISERGGENGYTF
TRBD2	TRBV9	TRBJ2-5	once	TGTGCCAGCAGCGTAGCTACTAGCGGGCAAGAGACCCAGTACTTC	CASSVATSGQETQYF
TRBD1	TRBV28	TRBJ2-7	few	TGTGCCAGCAGTCCCCCGGGACAGGGGGCCTACGAGCAGTACTTC	CASSPPGQGAYEQYF
.	TRBV7-2	TRBJ2-2	few	TGTGCCAGCAGCTCAACAGGAACCGGGGAGCTGTTTTTT	CASSSTGTGELFF
TRBD2	TRBV28	TRBJ2-1	once	TGTGCCAGCAGGGCTTTGTTGCGGGAGCCCTACAATGAGCAGTTCTTC	CASRALLREPYNEQFF
TRBD1	TRBV19	TRBJ1-1	.	TGTGCCAGTAGTACACGGACAGGGACTGTGGGGACTGAAGCTTTCTTT	CASSTRTGTVGTEAFF
.	TRBV5-1	TRBJ2-2	.	TGCGCCAGCAGCTTCGGACAGAACGGGGAGCTGTTTTTT	CASSFGQNGELFF
.	TRBV6-1	TRBJ1-5	.	TGTGCCAGCAGGGCACTCCTGGGGGGTCAGCCCCAGCATTTT	CASRALLGGQPQHF
.	TRBV7-8	TRBJ2-1	.	TGTGCCAGCAGCTTAGGGCTCAGCTCCTACAATGAGCAGTTCTTC	CASSLGLSSYNEQFF
TRBD2	TRBV7-2	TRBJ2-7	.	TGTGCCAGCAGCTTAGGAGGCGGGAGCTACGAGCAGTACTTC	CASSLGGGSYEQYF
.	TRBV27	TRBJ2-6	.	TGTGCCAGCAGTTCGTACTCTGGGGCCAACGTCCTGACTTTC	CASSSYSGANVLTF
.	TRBV10-3	TRBJ1-1	.	TGTGCCACCGGTAGGGGGGGGGTGAACACTGAAGCTTTCTTT	CATGRGGVNTEAFF
TRBD2	TRBV28	TRBJ2-4	.	TGTGCCAGCACCAACCAGGCGGGGAGGGGCATTCAGTACTTC	CASTNQAGRGIQYF
.	TRBV19	TRBJ2-3	.	TGTGCCAGTAGTATAGCTCTGGCGGTTCGGGATACGCAGTATTTT	CASSIALAVRDTQYF
.	TRBV6-4	TRBJ1-6	once	TGTGCCGGCAGCGCCACTCCCAGGGACATTGGGAATTCACCCCTCCACTTT	CAGSATPRDIGNSPLHF
.	TRBV6-5	TRBJ2-3	.	TGCGGAGACAGCCCTAGCACAGATACGCAGTATTTT	CGDSPSTDTQYF
TRBD2	TRBV6-5	TRBJ2-7	.	TGTGCCAGCAGTTCTACTAGCGGGAGGAACTACGAGCAGTACTTC	CASSSTSGRNYEQYF
TRBD1	TRBV27	TRBJ1-1	.	TGTGCCAGCAGTTTGTACCCGGGACAGGTGACTGAAGCTTTCTTT	CASSLYPGQVTEAFF
TRBD1	TRBV27	TRBJ2-7	.	TGTGCCACCCACCGGGGGACAGGGCATGAGCAGTACTTC	CATHRGTGHEQYF
TRBD2	TRBV29-1	TRBJ2-1	once	TGCAGCGTTGCCGGGACTAGCGAAAGCTACAATGAGCAGTTCTTC	CSVAGTSESYNEQFF
TRBD1	TRBV18	TRBJ2-1	.	TGTGCCAGCTCACCCGGGACAGGCAACCTCAATGAGCAGTTCTTC	CASSPGTGNLNEQFF
TRBD2	TRBV28	TRBJ2-7	.	TGTGCCAGCAGTTTCCCTCCGGGACTAGCGAGGTACGAGCAGTACTTC	CASSFPPGLARYEQYF